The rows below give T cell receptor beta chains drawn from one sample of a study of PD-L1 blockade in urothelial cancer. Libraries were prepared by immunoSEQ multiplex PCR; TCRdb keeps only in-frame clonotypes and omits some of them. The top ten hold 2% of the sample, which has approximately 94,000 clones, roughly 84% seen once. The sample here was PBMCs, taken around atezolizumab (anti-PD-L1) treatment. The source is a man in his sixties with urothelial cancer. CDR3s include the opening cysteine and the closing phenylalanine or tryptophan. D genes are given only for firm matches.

CDR3aa: CASSRSGGAYNEQFF
CDR3nt: TGCGCCAGCAGTCGGAGCGGGGGGGCCTACAATGAGCAGTTCTTC
j_gene: TRBJ2-1
d_gene: TRBD2
v_gene: TRBV5-1

CDR3aa: CASTTGVSTEAFF
CDR3nt: TGTGCTAGTACCACAGGGGTTTCAACTGAAGCTTTCTTT
j_gene: TRBJ1-1
d_gene: TRBD1
v_gene: TRBV12-5

CDR3aa: CASTRPGDTEAFF
CDR3nt: TGCGCCAGCACCCGCCCAGGGGACACTGAAGCTTTCTTT
j_gene: TRBJ1-1
d_gene: .
v_gene: TRBV5-1

CDR3aa: CATEEGVYTDTQYF
CDR3nt: TGTGCCACGGAGGAGGGAGTCTACACAGATACGCAGTATTTT
j_gene: TRBJ2-3
d_gene: .
v_gene: TRBV28

CDR3aa: CASSLPGLAGSGELFF
CDR3nt: TGCGCCAGCAGCCTTCCGGGACTAGCGGGTTCCGGGGAGCTGTTTTTT
j_gene: TRBJ2-2
d_gene: TRBD2
v_gene: TRBV5-1

CDR3aa: CASSYRSRNEQYF
CDR3nt: TGTGCCAGCAGTTACAGGAGTAGGAACGAGCAGTACTTC
j_gene: TRBJ2-7
d_gene: .
v_gene: TRBV6-6

CDR3aa: CASSLTGAYNEQFF
CDR3nt: TGTGCCAGCAGCCTCACAGGGGCGTACAATGAGCAGTTCTTC
j_gene: TRBJ2-1
d_gene: TRBD1
v_gene: TRBV9

CDR3aa: CASSFPPGQGAYGYTF
CDR3nt: TGTGCCAGCAGCTTTCCACCGGGACAGGGAGCCTATGGCTACACCTTC
j_gene: TRBJ1-2
d_gene: TRBD1
v_gene: TRBV7-2

CDR3aa: CASRRDYSYEQYF
CDR3nt: TGTGCCAGCAGGCGGGACTACTCCTACGAGCAGTACTTC
j_gene: TRBJ2-7
d_gene: TRBD2
v_gene: TRBV27

CDR3aa: CASSGGRDQETQYF
CDR3nt: TGTGCCAGCAGTGGAGGGAGGGATCAAGAGACCCAGTACTTC
j_gene: TRBJ2-5
d_gene: TRBD2
v_gene: TRBV27

CDR3aa: CASSQVGGAMNTEAFF
CDR3nt: TGTGCCAGCAGCCAAGTTGGAGGAGCGATGAACACTGAAGCTTTCTTT
j_gene: TRBJ1-1
d_gene: .
v_gene: TRBV14

CDR3aa: CASSLASLKGGGELFF
CDR3nt: TGTGCCAGCAGCTTAGCATCACTCAAAGGGGGCGGGGAGCTGTTTTTT
j_gene: TRBJ2-2
d_gene: .
v_gene: TRBV7-6

CDR3aa: CASSDSYRTGELFF
CDR3nt: TGTGCCAGCAGTGATAGTTATCGGACCGGGGAGCTGTTTTTT
j_gene: TRBJ2-2
d_gene: .
v_gene: TRBV2

CDR3aa: CSVEGGDSNQPQHF
CDR3nt: TGCAGCGTTGAGGGGGGGGACAGCAATCAGCCCCAGCATTTT
j_gene: TRBJ1-5
d_gene: .
v_gene: TRBV29-1

CDR3aa: CASSPSGRAEAFF
CDR3nt: TGTGCCAGCAGCCCCTCAGGCAGGGCTGAAGCTTTCTTT
j_gene: TRBJ1-1
d_gene: .
v_gene: TRBV7-3